A single count supports the clone carrying this T cell receptor (beta chain). The antigen remains undetermined. PCR primers comprised 60 Vbeta and 13 Jbeta primers. The method was immunoSEQ multiplex PCR; TCRdb's version includes in-frame clones alone and lacks a portion of them. Of about 110,000 clones in the sample, about 80% are singletons; the top ten hold about 3.2%. These data belong to a study of cytomegalovirus exposure and HLA in healthy donors. Study-wide findings and caveats: Trimming of TCR beta V- and J-genes showed a link, identified in a later analysis, to a missense DCLRE1C variant. Most of the TCR beta V segments (in an earlier analysis) were productive either about 87% or about 30% of the time. Reported findings show TCR beta sequences accurately forecast HLA-A and HLA-B alleles in most subjects. When analyzed later, the rates of TCR association showed variation by HLA locus, with DRB1 the most and HLA-C the fewest.

Trimming cost V 4 bases and J 6 bases; bases outside gene matches: 8. The CDR3 spans 16 residues. Germline V CDR1 and CDR2: SGHAT, FQNNGV. The rearrangement uses TRBV11-2 and TRBJ2-3; 12 nucleotides align to TRBD2. The sample was PBMCs. The receptor comes from a woman aged 60-70 years in good health and CMV-seropositive. The DNA of the CDR3 is TGTGCCAGCAGCTCGGACGGACTAGCGGGATTGGATACGCAGTATTTT. Its translation: CASSSDGLAGLDTQYF.